These T cell receptor beta chains were read from a single sample in a study of blood T cell repertoires in COVID-19. Data came from immunoSEQ multiplex PCR; TCRdb stores just in-frame clones and leaves some out. This table holds 270,000 or so clones, around nine tenths found once. Sequencing used peripheral blood. The receptors here all came from a woman under 40 with COVID-19, enrolled during active disease. The CDR3 runs from the conserved cysteine through the conserved F or W. A D gene is named only where the DNA matches it firmly. Size is stated for part of the rows, as once, few or many counts, or as a class when the clone is expanded.

TRBJ2-5 - - TRBV5-5 TGTGCCAGCAGCTCGGGCCGGAGGGAGACCCAGTACTTC CASSSGRRETQYF
TRBJ2-1 - - TRBV5-4 TGTGCCAGCAGCGTGCGATCGGGAATCTCCTACAATGAGCAGTTCTTC CASSVRSGISYNEQFF
TRBJ1-1 - - TRBV13 TGTGCCAGCAGCTTAGCCACGGGATTGACTGAAGCTTTCTTT CASSLATGLTEAFF
TRBJ1-6 - - TRBV2 TGTGCCAGCAGCGGCGGGACGAGCTCCTATAATTCACCCCTCCACTTT CASSGGTSSYNSPLHF
TRBJ1-5 - - TRBV19 TGTGCCAGTAGTTGGCAAGGACAGCATCAGCCCCAGCATTTT CASSWQGQHQPQHF
TRBJ2-5 - - TRBV6-5 TGTGCCGTTCTTCCCCAGGGTTACGAAGAGACCCAGTACTTC CAVLPQGYEETQYF
TRBJ2-3 - TRBD2 TRBV5-4 TGTGCCAGCAGGAGAGGACTAGCGGGGGACTACCCAGATACGCAGTATTTT CASRRGLAGDYPDTQYF
TRBJ2-1 - - TRBV6-2/TRBV6-3 TGTGCCAGCAGTTACGATGGGAGCTCCTACAATGAGCAGTTCTTC CASSYDGSSYNEQFF
TRBJ2-7 - - TRBV23-1 TGCGCCAGCCCCCGTCGCGAGCAGTACTTC CASPRREQYF
TRBJ1-4 - TRBD1 TRBV10-2 TGCGCCAGCAGTTTAAGGGACAGGGGTCTAACTAATGAAAAACTGTTTTTT CASSLRDRGLTNEKLFF
TRBJ1-1 once - TRBV5-5 TGTGCCAGCAGCCAGGGAATCGTAGGCACTGAAGCTTTCTTT CASSQGIVGTEAFF
TRBJ2-7 - TRBD1 TRBV23-1 TGCGCCAGCAGTATGACAGGGTGGGAGCAGTACTTC CASSMTGWEQYF
TRBJ1-2 - - TRBV5-1 TGCGCCAGCAGCTTGGGCAGGAATAATGGCTACACCTTC CASSLGRNNGYTF
TRBJ1-2 - - TRBV4-1 TGCGCCAGCAGCCTCCTACCAACACAGCTAAACTATGGCTACACCTTC CASSLLPTQLNYGYTF
TRBJ2-5 - TRBD1 TRBV3-1/TRBV3-2 TGTGCCAGCAGCCAGTTCACCGGGACAGCCCAAGAGACCCAGTACTTC CASSQFTGTAQETQYF
TRBJ2-1 - TRBD1 TRBV5-1 TGCGCCAGCAGTCCCGGGACAGGGGATCTCAATGAGCAGTTCTTC CASSPGTGDLNEQFF
TRBJ2-7 - - TRBV5-4 TGTGCCAGCAAGCGCGACTCAAGCTCCTACGAGCAGTACTTC CASKRDSSSYEQYF
TRBJ2-7 - TRBD1 TRBV28 TGTGCCAGCAGGCTGCACAGGGGCGGAACGGGAGAGCAGTACTTC CASRLHRGGTGEQYF
TRBJ2-5 - TRBD2 TRBV5-1 TGCGCCAGCAGCCTGACCGGGGGGGCGGGCGAGACCCAGTACTTC CASSLTGGAGETQYF
TRBJ2-5 - - TRBV19 TGTGCCAGTAGTTGGGTCGGACATCTCCAAGAGACCCAGTACTTC CASSWVGHLQETQYF
TRBJ2-1 - TRBD2 TRBV13 TGTGCCAGCAATCTAGCGGGGGGTTACAATGAGCAGTTCTTC CASNLAGGYNEQFF
TRBJ1-2 - TRBD1 TRBV7-2 TGTGCCAGCAGCTTACAGGGGGCGAACTATGGCTACACCTTC CASSLQGANYGYTF
TRBJ2-7 - - TRBV18 TGTGCCAGCTCACCAGGTTTCGGGTACGAGCAGTACTTC CASSPGFGYEQYF
TRBJ1-6 few - TRBV4-1 TGCGCCAGCAGCCCAGCGGGGAATTCACCCCTCCACTTT CASSPAGNSPLHF
TRBJ2-2 - TRBD2 TRBV7-2 TGTGCCAGCAGCTTAGTTCGCACTAGCGGTCCCGGGGAGCTGTTTTTT CASSLVRTSGPGELFF
TRBJ2-7 - - TRBV3-1/TRBV3-2 TGTGCCAGCAGCCAAGCTTCCGAGCAGTACTTC CASSQASEQYF
TRBJ1-2 - - TRBV9 TGTGCCAGCAGCGTAAGCATTAACTATGGCTACACCTTC CASSVSINYGYTF
TRBJ1-1 - - TRBV20-1 TGCAGTGCTCCGGGAAACACTGAAGCTTTCTTT CSAPGNTEAFF
TRBJ2-7 few TRBD1 TRBV19 TGTGCCAGTAGTAGGGGACAGGGAGGTGCGGAAGAGCAGTACTTC CASSRGQGGAEEQYF
TRBJ2-5 once TRBD2 TRBV13 TGTGCCAGCAGTCTGTCTAGCGGGTACCAAGAGACCCAGTACTTC CASSLSSGYQETQYF
TRBJ1-6 - TRBD1 TRBV6-5 TGTGCCAGCAGTTCGGGACAGTTGAATAATTCACCCCTCCACTTT CASSSGQLNNSPLHF
TRBJ2-7 few TRBD2 TRBV4-2 TGTGCCAGCAGCCAAAAAGCGGGGGAGACCTACGAGCAGTACTTC CASSQKAGETYEQYF
TRBJ1-1 - - TRBV10-2 TGCGCCAGCAGTGAATGGGGGCTGTCTGAAGCTTTCTTT CASSEWGLSEAFF
TRBJ2-7 - TRBD1 TRBV6-5 TGTGCCAGCAGGGACAGGGGGCTCTCCTACGAGCAGTACTTC CASRDRGLSYEQYF
TRBJ2-3 - TRBD2 TRBV2 TGTGCCAGCAGGAAAATAGCGGGGGCCAGCACAGATACGCAGTATTTT CASRKIAGASTDTQYF
TRBJ1-1 - - TRBV4-1 TGCGCCAGCGGAAAAGGGCAGGGTGACACTGAAGCTTTCTTT CASGKGQGDTEAFF
TRBJ1-1 - - TRBV5-5 TGTGCCAGCAGCCCAACGTACGGGGTTGGTACTGAAGCTTTCTTT CASSPTYGVGTEAFF
TRBJ2-5 - TRBD1 TRBV28 TGTGCCAGCAGGGAACAGGGGGCTATGGAGACCCAGTACTTC CASREQGAMETQYF
TRBJ1-2 - - TRBV5-6 TGTGCCAGCAGCGACCGAGACAGCTACCGTGGCTACACCTTC CASSDRDSYRGYTF
TRBJ2-3 - - TRBV6-2/TRBV6-3 TGTGCCAGCAGTTCTTTTATGGGGAGAGCCGGCGCAGATACGCAGTATTTT CASSSFMGRAGADTQYF
TRBJ1-2 - - TRBV14 TGTGCCAGCAGCCACACCAGGGCTTGGGGCTACACCTTC CASSHTRAWGYTF
TRBJ1-2 - - TRBV19 TGTGCCAGTAGTCAAGACAGCTACTATGGCTACACCTTC CASSQDSYYGYTF
TRBJ2-7 - - TRBV5-4 TGTGCCAGCAGCTTGGGAGAGGGCGCCGTCTCCTACGAGCAGTACTTC CASSLGEGAVSYEQYF
TRBJ2-7 - - TRBV27 TGTGCCAGCAGTTGGGGTTTCGACAGCTCCTACGAGCAGTACTTC CASSWGFDSSYEQYF
TRBJ2-3 - TRBD2 TRBV5-1 TGCGCCAGCAGCCTCCTGACTAGCCCCAAGGCCGATACGCAGTATTTT CASSLLTSPKADTQYF
TRBJ2-6 - - TRBV27 TGTGCCAGCAGTTCCCCCCCGGGGAAAGGTGTCTCTGGGGCCAACGTCCTGACTTTC CASSSPPGKGVSGANVLTF
TRBJ2-7 - - TRBV5-1 TGCGCCAGCAGCCTGGCCGTCGGGGGTTCCTACGAGCAGTACTTC CASSLAVGGSYEQYF
TRBJ2-7 - TRBD1 TRBV5-1 TGCGCCAGCAGCTTGCGACAGGGGGTTTACGAGCAGTACTTC CASSLRQGVYEQYF
TRBJ1-1 - TRBD1 TRBV5-5 TGTGCCAGCAGCTTGGTCCTAGGACAGGGCGCTGAAGCTTTCTTT CASSLVLGQGAEAFF